The rows below give T cell receptor beta chains drawn from one sample of a study of T cell responses to AZD1222 COVID-19 vaccine. Repertoires were generated with immunoSEQ multiplex PCR, while TCRdb's copy carries only in-frame clones and drops some. The table shows about 110,000 clones, with around 91% occurring only once. The input for sequencing was peripheral blood, taken on day 0 of AZD1222 vaccination. Every receptor here comes from an adult in good health. Each CDR3 is given with its conserved first and last residue. Each record gives: clone size, J gene, D gene, V gene, CDR3 protein, CDR3 DNA. D genes are given only for firm matches. Expanded clones get a size class; other rows say once, few or many, or leave the size out.

NA,TRBJ1-5,TRBD1,TRBV2,CASSGTGVQPQHF,TGTGCCAGCAGTGGGACAGGGGTTCAGCCCCAGCATTTT
NA,TRBJ2-2,NA,TRBV5-1,CASSLAGGITGELFF,TGCGCCAGCAGCTTGGCCGGGGGTATAACCGGGGAGCTGTTTTTT
NA,TRBJ1-2,TRBD1,TRBV4-3,CASSQDRGTGFGYTF,TGCGCCAGCAGCCAAGATAGGGGGACAGGGTTTGGCTACACCTTC
NA,TRBJ2-5,TRBD2,TRBV7-2,CASSLEGLAELYQETQYF,TGTGCCAGCAGCTTAGAGGGACTAGCGGAGCTGTACCAAGAGACCCAGTACTTC
NA,TRBJ2-6,NA,TRBV6-1,CASSVGRLTGANVLTF,TGTGCCAGCAGTGTCGGCAGGTTAACTGGGGCCAACGTCCTGACTTTC
NA,TRBJ2-2,NA,TRBV27,CASSLYPYGELFF,TGTGCCAGCAGTTTATACCCTTACGGGGAGCTGTTTTTT
NA,TRBJ1-1,TRBD1,TRBV7-9,CASSPQNRGAIIEAFF,TGTGCCAGCAGCCCTCAGAACAGGGGAGCGATTATCGAAGCTTTCTTT
NA,TRBJ2-1,TRBD2,TRBV3-1/TRBV3-2,CASSQDKLAGDEQFF,TGTGCCAGCAGCCAAGATAAGCTAGCGGGGGATGAGCAGTTCTTC
once,TRBJ1-5,TRBD1,TRBV27,CASRRWDRPHQPQHF,TGTGCCAGCAGGCGTTGGGACAGGCCTCATCAGCCCCAGCATTTT
NA,TRBJ2-7,TRBD1,TRBV5-5,CASSLAGQGRYEQYF,TGTGCCAGCAGCTTGGCCGGACAGGGGAGGTACGAGCAGTACTTC
NA,TRBJ1-5,TRBD1,TRBV2,CASGTGGASNQPQHF,TGTGCCAGCGGTACAGGGGGAGCGAGCAATCAGCCCCAGCATTTT
NA,TRBJ1-2,TRBD1,TRBV5-6,CASSRYTTARDRGLAF,TGTGCCAGCAGCCGATACACAACGGCCCGGGACAGGGGCCTCGCCTTC
NA,TRBJ2-5,NA,TRBV7-2,CASSVGLGAETQYF,TGTGCCAGCAGCGTGGGACTGGGGGCGGAGACCCAGTACTTC
NA,TRBJ1-1,TRBD1,TRBV7-9,CASSLASRDRGPEAFF,TGTGCCAGCAGCTTAGCGTCCCGGGACAGGGGTCCCGAAGCTTTCTTT
NA,TRBJ2-2,TRBD1,TRBV29-1,CSGYRGSFTGELFF,TGCAGCGGCTACAGGGGGAGCTTCACCGGGGAGCTGTTTTTT
NA,TRBJ1-2,NA,TRBV12-3/TRBV12-4,CASSLRRGGHYTF,TGTGCCAGCAGTTTAAGAAGGGGGGGCCACTACACCTTC
NA,TRBJ2-3,TRBD2,TRBV30,CAWTEVAGITDTQYF,TGTGCCTGGACCGAGGTAGCGGGGATCACAGATACGCAGTATTTT
once,TRBJ1-3,NA,TRBV5-1,CASSLDPGNTIYF,TGCGCCAGCAGCTTGGACCCGGGAAACACCATATATTTT